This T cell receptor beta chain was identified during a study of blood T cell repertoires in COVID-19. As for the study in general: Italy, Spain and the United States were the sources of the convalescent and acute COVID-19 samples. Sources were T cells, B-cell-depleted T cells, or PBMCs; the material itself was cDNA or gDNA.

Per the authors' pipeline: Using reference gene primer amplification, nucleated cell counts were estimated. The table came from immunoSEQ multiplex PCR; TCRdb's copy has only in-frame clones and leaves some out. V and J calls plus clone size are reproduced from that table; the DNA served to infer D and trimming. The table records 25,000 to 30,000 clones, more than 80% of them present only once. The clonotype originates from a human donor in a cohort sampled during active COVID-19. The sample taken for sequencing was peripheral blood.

The CDR3 sequence: CASSYKGGGEKLFF. The CDR3 nucleotides read TGTGCCAGCAGCTACAAAGGGGGGGGTGAAAAACTGTTTTTT. The chain employs TRBV3-1 (or the pseudogene TRBV3-2) and TRBJ1-4; perhaps TRBD1 as D (6 bases). The CDR3 sequence is 14 residues long. Germline lookup yields CDR1 LGHDT and CDR2 YNNKEL (reference sequence). V shed 5 bases and J shed 7 bases, with 14 bases lying between them.